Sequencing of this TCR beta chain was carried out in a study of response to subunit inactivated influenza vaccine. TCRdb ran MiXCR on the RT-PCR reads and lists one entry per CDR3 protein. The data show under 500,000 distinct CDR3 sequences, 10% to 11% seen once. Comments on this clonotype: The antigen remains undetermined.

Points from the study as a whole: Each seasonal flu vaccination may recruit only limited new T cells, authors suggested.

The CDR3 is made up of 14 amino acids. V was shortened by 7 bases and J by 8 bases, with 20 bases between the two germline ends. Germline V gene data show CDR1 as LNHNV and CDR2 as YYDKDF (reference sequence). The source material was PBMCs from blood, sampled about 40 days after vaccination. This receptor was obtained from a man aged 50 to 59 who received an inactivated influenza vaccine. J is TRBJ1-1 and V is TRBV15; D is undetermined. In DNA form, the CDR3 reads TGTGCCACCAATACGCCCGGGGATGGCCCGGAAGCTTTCTTT. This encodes CATNTPGDGPEAFF.